Listed here are 23 T cell receptor beta chains from one sample, sequenced in a study of PD-1 blockade in classical Hodgkin lymphoma. Relapse was seen in all patients after autologous stem cell transplantation, and brentuximab vedotin exposure was variable. Here immunoSEQ multiplex PCR was the method, and the copy in TCRdb shows in-frame clones only, minus some. The table has 90,000 to 100,000 clones, roughly nine tenths seen once; the top ten hold roughly a tenth. The sequencing used peripheral blood mononuclear cells (PBMCs), collected before the second cycle of nivolumab. All receptors come from a human donor with classical Hodgkin lymphoma.

The chain has TRBV5-6 and TRBJ2-7, with D possibly being TRBD2 (5 bases). The CDR3 length is 15 residues. V was clipped by 3 bases and J by 5 bases, with 18 bases between them. From germline, CDR1 is SGHDT and CDR2 YYEEEE. The CDR3 sequence: CASSYVEGRLHEQYF. The CDR3 region has the DNA TGTGCCAGCAGCTACGTAGAGGGTAGGCTACACGAGCAGTACTTC.

This chain uses TRBV2 with TRBJ2-2; D ambiguous. In germline, CDR1 is SNHLY, CDR2 FYNNEI. The CDR3 runs to 14 residues. The V and J ends lost 1 base and 7 bases respectively, with 10 bases between them. The CDR3, as DNA: TGTGCCAGCAGTGAAGGACTTCAGAGCGGGGAGCTGTTTTTT. It specifies CASSEGLQSGELFF.

This clone was picked up one time. The genes are TRBV5-8 and TRBJ1-1, with D possibly matching TRBD1 (5 bases). Germline V lookup: CDR1 SGHTS, CDR2 YDEGEE. Trimming left V 4 bases short and J 2 bases short, with 12 bases between. This CDR3 comprises 14 residues. The DNA of the CDR3 is TGTGCCAGCAGCCCGACAGTATCCAACACTGAAGCTTTCTTT. Its protein is CASSPTVSNTEAFF. Looking up the rest from reference TRBV5-8 and TRBJ1-1 gives the full variable domain: EAGVTQSPTHLIKTRGQQATLRCSPISGHTSVYWYQQALGLGLQFLLWYDEGEERNRGNFPPRFSGRQFPNYSSELNVNALELEDSALYLCASSPTVSNTEAFFGQGTRLTVV.

The chain joins TRBV19 to TRBJ1-2, with D perhaps matching TRBD1 (6 bases). From germline, CDR1 is LNHDA and CDR2 SQIVND (reference sequence). This CDR3 has 17 residues. Trimming took off 3 bases at V and 1 base at J, with 18 bases between the two ends. CDR3 coding DNA: TGTGCCAGTAGTATTCTGACCCCAGGGGCGGGTAACTATGGCTACACCTTC. Translation: CASSILTPGAGNYGYTF.

The rearrangement joins TRBV4-1 to TRBJ1-5; no clear D. In germline, CDR1 is MGHRA, CDR2 YSYEKL. V dropped 1 base and J dropped 7 bases, with 11 bases sitting between them. CDR3 length: 14 amino acids. The CDR3 here is CASSQGPGWQPQHF. CDR3 nucleotide sequence: TGCGCCAGCAGCCAAGGGCCCGGCTGGCAGCCCCAGCATTTT.

J is TRBJ2-1 and V is TRBV15; 11 bases line up with TRBD1. The CDR3 is 17 amino acids. Germline CDR1 LNHNV, CDR2 YYDKDF (reference sequence). V dropped 5 bases and J dropped 6; count of bases not matched to a gene: 12. The CDR3 protein is CATSGGWTGGAPNEQFF. The CDR3 DNA is TGTGCCACCAGCGGAGGTTGGACAGGGGGCGCACCCAATGAGCAGTTCTTC.

The chain uses TRBV2 and TRBJ2-1; no reliable D call. Germline V CDR1 and CDR2: SNHLY, FYNNEI. The V end was cut by 6 bases, the J end by 4 bases, with 7 bases between. This CDR3 has 12 amino acids. As DNA, the CDR3 is TGTGCCAGCAGCATCCGTTACAATGAGCAGTTCTTC. The encoded protein is CASSIRYNEQFF. Supplemented by reference TRBV2 and TRBJ2-1, the full variable domain reads EPEVTQTPSHQVTQMGQEVILRCVPISNHLYFYWYRQILGQKVEFLVSFYNNEISEKSEIFDDQFSVERPDGSNFTLKIRSTKLEDSAMYFCASSIRYNEQFFGPGTRLTVL.

This sequence joins TRBV19 and TRBJ2-5, with 7 bases matching TRBD1. V was pared by 5 bases and J by 3 bases, with 9 bases of the junction left unmatched. The CDR3 is made up of 15 amino acids. Germline values: CDR1 LNHDA, CDR2 SQIVND (reference sequence). The chain's CDR3 is CASSGFLDREETQYF. The CDR3 bases are TGTGCCAGTAGTGGATTTCTCGACAGGGAAGAGACCCAGTACTTC.

The chain links TRBV6-1 to TRBJ2-3; tentative D call: TRBD2 (6 bases). Trimming pared 8 bases from V and 2 bases from J, leaving 17 bases between. The CDR3 runs to 15 residues. Germline CDR1 and CDR2: MNHNS and SASEGT. CDR3 amino acids: CASSGFGGTTDTQYF. The DNA of the CDR3 is TGTGCCAGCTCCGGGTTTGGCGGGACCACAGATACGCAGTATTTT.

The chain carries TRBV11-2 and TRBJ2-7; no clear D. The CDR3 runs to 12 residues. Germline CDR1 is SGHAT and CDR2 is FQNNGV. The germline V and J ends were trimmed by 10 bases and 5 bases, with 15 bases remaining between them. The CDR3 sequence: CANEPDSHEQYF. The CDR3 DNA follows: TGTGCCAACGAACCCGACTCACACGAGCAGTACTTC.

This chain links TRBV4-1 with TRBJ2-1; 8 nucleotides align to TRBD2. With V trimmed by 4 bases and J by 6 bases, 11 bases remained unmatched. The germline V gene encodes CDR1 MGHRA and CDR2 YSYEKL. This CDR3 contains 16 residues. The CDR3 DNA follows: TGCGCCAGCAGCCGATCAGCGGGGGTTGGGAGCAATGAGCAGTTCTTC. It yields the protein CASSRSAGVGSNEQFF.

The V call is TRBV7-2, the J call TRBJ2-7, with D unresolved. V dropped 5 bases and J dropped 0 bases, with 2 bases sitting between them. The CDR3 is made up of 11 amino acids. Looked up from germline, CDR1 is SGHTA and CDR2 is FQGNSA. The CDR3 is CASSPSYEQYF. The CDR3 DNA sequence: TGTGCCAGCAGCCCCTCCTACGAGCAGTACTTC. The full variable domain, with the rest looked up from reference TRBV7-2 and TRBJ2-7, is GAGVSQSPSNKVTEKGKDVELRCDPISGHTALYWYRQSLGQGLEFLIYFQGNSAPDKSGLPSDRFSAERTGGSVSTLTIQRTQQEDSAVYLCASSPSYEQYFGPGTRLTVT.

The rearrangement uses TRBV15 and TRBJ2-5; 11 bases fit TRBD2. This CDR3 is 18 amino acids long. From germline, CDR1 is LNHNV and CDR2 YYDKDF (reference sequence). The J segment lost 0 bases and the V segment lost 1 base, leaving 7 bases of the junction unmatched. The chain's CDR3 is CATSRGLAGTMYQETQYF. For the CDR3, the DNA is TGTGCCACCAGCAGAGGACTAGCGGGGACGATGTACCAAGAGACCCAGTACTTC.

V is TRBV7-9 and J is TRBJ2-7, with D perhaps matching TRBD1 (6 bases). Between the trimmed V and J ends, which lost 8 bases and 4 bases, there was a span of 18 bases. The CDR3 runs to 14 residues. Germline CDR1 and CDR2: SEHNR and FQNEAQ (reference sequence). DNA for the CDR3: TGTGCCAGCCGCCCCCCGACAGGACCGTACGAGCAGTACTTC. Protein sequence: CASRPPTGPYEQYF.

The CDR3 coding sequence is TGTGCCAGTAGTATAGGTACAGGCTTGGGCGGGGCCCAGCATTTT. Its protein product is CASSIGTGLGGAQHF. The chain links TRBV19 to TRBJ1-5; tentatively, D is TRBD1 (5 bases). The CDR3 contains 15 residues. Germline V gives CDR1 LNHDA, CDR2 SQIVND (reference sequence). V dropped 1 base and J dropped 11 bases, with 18 bases sitting between them.

CDR3 nucleotide sequence: TGTGCCAGCAGCTTACTGAGCAATCAGCCCCAGCATTTT. Protein sequence: CASSLLSNQPQHF. The chain has TRBV7-8 and TRBJ1-5; D call uncertain. V was clipped by 2 bases and J by 1 base, with 3 bases between them. The CDR3 has 13 amino acids. Germline V gene lookup returns CDR1 SGHVS and CDR2 FQNEAQ.

V and J are TRBV9 and TRBJ2-7; D may match TRBD1 or TRBD2 (5 bases each). The CDR3 is 14 residues long. Trimming shortened V by 4 bases and J by 0 bases, and 11 bases separated the two germline ends. Germline V gene lookup returns CDR1 SGDLS and CDR2 YYNGEE. For the CDR3, the DNA is TGTGCCAGCAGCCCGGGACCGGCCTCCTACGAGCAGTACTTC. This encodes CASSPGPASYEQYF.

The chain links TRBV7-6 to TRBJ2-7, with D perhaps matching TRBD2 (6 bases). CDR1 and CDR2 from the germline V gene are SGHVS and FNYEAQ. Trimming took off 4 bases at V and 2 bases at J, with 12 bases between the two ends. This CDR3 comprises 14 residues. CDR3 bases: TGTGCCAGCAGCTCGACCTCTAGCGCCTACGAGCAGTACTTC. Its translation: CASSSTSSAYEQYF.

This clone was seen once. This chain uses TRBV5-1 with TRBJ1-3; no definite D call. Trimming removed 3 bases from V and 4 bases from J, with 11 bases in between. CDR1 is SGHRS and CDR2 is YFSETQ in the germline V gene. CDR3 size: 14 residues. The CDR3 region is CASSWCGPGNTIYF. DNA for the CDR3: TGCGCCAGCAGCTGGTGCGGGCCCGGAAACACCATATATTTT. Filled out from reference TRBV5-1 and TRBJ1-3, the complete variable domain reads KAGVTQTPRYLIKTRGQQVTLSCSPISGHRSVSWYQQTPGQGLQFLFEYFSETQRNKGNFPGRFSGRQFSNSRSEMNVSTLELGDSALYLCASSWCGPGNTIYFGEGSWLTVV.

The rearrangement links TRBV10-1 to TRBJ2-7; D is possibly TRBD1 or TRBD2 (5 bases each). Between the trimmed V and J ends, which lost 8 bases and 0 bases, there was a span of 14 bases. Germline CDR1 WNHNN, CDR2 SYGVQD (reference sequence). The CDR3 is made up of 14 amino acids. The CDR3 reads CASPHRDGSYEQYF. The CDR3 DNA reads as TGCGCCAGCCCTCACCGGGACGGCTCCTACGAGCAGTACTTC.

In the case of this clone: One junction end disagrees with the germline gene, perhaps due to a read error. V and J are TRBV5-1 and TRBJ2-7, with D perhaps matching TRBD1 (6 bases). CDR3 length equals 16 residues. CDR1 is SGHRS, CDR2 YFSETQ, per germline. This CDR3 is CASSLGMQGTSCEQYF. CDR3 DNA: TGCGCCAGCAGCTTGGGGATGCAGGGGACGTCCTGCGAGCAGTACTTC.

The CDR3 protein is CASSMGTGGTYEQYF. The CDR3 DNA follows: TGTGCCAGCAGCATGGGGACAGGGGGGACCTACGAGCAGTACTTC. The chain is built from TRBV11-2 and TRBJ2-7, with 11 bases identical to TRBD1. J gave up 2 bases and V 5 bases, and 5 bases lay outside the gene matches. Germline V gene lookup returns CDR1 SGHAT and CDR2 FQNNGV. The CDR3 contains 15 residues.

V gene TRBV27 combines with J gene TRBJ2-5, with D perhaps TRBD1 (7 bases). The DNA end favors TRBJ2-7, so the J call may be wrong. The CDR3 contains 14 residues. Germline V lookup: CDR1 MNHEY, CDR2 SMNVEV (reference sequence). The CDR3 is CASSLVQGGYEQYF. Here the CDR3 DNA reads TGTGCCAGCAGTTTAGTGCAGGGGGGCTACGAGCAGTACTTC.